The source of this T cell receptor (beta chain) is a study of response to subunit inactivated influenza vaccine. Study results and limitations: The study's authors posited that every seasonal influenza vaccination enlists few new T cells.

TCRdb itself ran the RT-PCR reads through MiXCR, one entry per CDR3 protein. The sample lists roughly 160,000 distinct CDR3 sequences; about 11% were seen once. A few counts support this clonotype. What it binds is unknown. At one of its ends the junction is not consistent with the germline gene, which may arise from a read error. This CDR3 spans 16 amino acids. Germline V lookup: CDR1 SSHAT, CDR2 FNYEAQ (reference sequence). This chain joins TRBV7-7 and TRBJ2-4, with 7 nucleotides matching TRBD1. The sequencing here drew on non-naive T cells sorted from PBMCs, taken roughly 47 days after vaccination. The source is a man in his fifties or sixties who received an inactivated influenza vaccine. CDR3 in amino acids: CASTPTGTEAKNIQYF. The CDR3 DNA sequence: TGTGCTAGCACCCCGACAGGGACGGAGGCCAAAAACATTCAGTACTTC.